This TCR beta chain originates from a study of Ad26.COV2.S vaccination and SARS-CoV-2 variants. Treatment of the sample: around 19 received Ad26.COV2.S at low or high dose, single or two shots; 5 received placebo; per-sample allocation not given. Sampling occurred on day 63 after the first vaccine or placebo injection. The data were produced by immunoSEQ multiplex PCR, yet TCRdb's version contains in-frame clones alone and is incomplete. Among some 290,000 clones, about 82% were seen once, and the ten largest hold more than 1.5%. V was shortened by 1 base and J by 0 bases, with 15 bases between the two germline ends. The length of the CDR3 is 17 residues. Per germline, CDR1 LNHDA and CDR2 SQIVND (reference sequence).

The chain joins TRBV19 to TRBJ1-2, with no clear D. The origin of this receptor is a person aged 18 to 59 who received the Ad26.COV2.S COVID-19 vaccine or a placebo. The source material was peripheral blood, sampled in a trial of Ad26.COV2.S vaccine versus placebo. The CDR3 protein is CASSIVEKRFTNYGYTF. The CDR3 nucleotides read TGTGCCAGTAGTATAGTCGAAAAGAGATTCACTAACTATGGCTACACCTTC.